The entry below gives a single T cell receptor beta chain sequence along with its context. How the authors handled the data: Reference gene primer amplification gave nucleated cell count estimates. Assay used: immunoSEQ multiplex PCR; TCRdb lists only in-frame clones, some missing. From that table come the V and J calls and clone size; the DNA was used to work out D and trimming. The sample lists about 150,000 clones; approximately 85% were seen once. The V and J ends lost 2 bases and 1 base, in that order; junction bases with no gene match: 3. Germline lookup yields CDR1 MNHNS and CDR2 SASEGT. The CDR3 runs 15 residues. This sample is drawn from a study of blood T cell repertoires in COVID-19.

Sequencing used peripheral blood. The chain uses TRBV6-1 and TRBJ2-3, with 7 bases lining up with TRBD2. This receptor was obtained from a woman in her sixties or seventies with COVID-19, enrolled during active disease. CDR3 sequence: CASSEMGGGTDTQYF. The DNA of the CDR3 is TGTGCCAGCAGTGAAATGGGGGGGGGCACAGATACGCAGTATTTT.